This T cell receptor beta chain was obtained from a study of blood T cell repertoires in COVID-19. Adults between roughly 18 and 89 years of age took part from 24 US areas. Trimming at V came to 3 bases and at J to 9 bases, leaving 12 bases not matched to a gene. The germline V gene encodes CDR1 SGHRS and CDR2 YFSETQ. The CDR3 loop spans 16 amino acids. Sequencing used immunoSEQ multiplex PCR; TCRdb keeps in-frame clones, though not all of them. The sample records under 300,000 clones, about 89% being singletons. This chain joins TRBV5-1 and TRBJ2-1; 10 bases line up with TRBD2. The specimen sequenced was PBMCs or T cells enriched from blood (not recorded which). This clonotype was sampled from a woman between 40 and 55 years old who had recovered from COVID-19. This CDR3 is CASSSGSGRALGEQFF. In nucleotides, the CDR3 is TGCGCCAGCAGCTCGGGGAGCGGGAGGGCCCTCGGTGAGCAGTTCTTC.